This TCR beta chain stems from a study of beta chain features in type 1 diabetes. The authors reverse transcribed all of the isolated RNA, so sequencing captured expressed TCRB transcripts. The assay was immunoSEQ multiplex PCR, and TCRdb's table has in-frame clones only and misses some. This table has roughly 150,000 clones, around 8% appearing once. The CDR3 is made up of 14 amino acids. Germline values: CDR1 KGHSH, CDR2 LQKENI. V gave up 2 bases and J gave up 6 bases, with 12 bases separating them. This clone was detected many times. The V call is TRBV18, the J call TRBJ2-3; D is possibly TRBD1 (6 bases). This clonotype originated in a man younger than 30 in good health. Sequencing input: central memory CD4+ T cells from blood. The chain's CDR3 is CASSPSGAADTQYF. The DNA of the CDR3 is TGTGCCAGCTCACCATCAGGGGCTGCCGATACGCAGTATTTT.